The T cell receptor beta chain under discussion was sequenced for a study of post-analysis software for immune sequencing data. Looking at the study overall: The patients showed relapsing-remitting, secondary progressive and progressive-relapsing multiple sclerosis courses.

The library was made from cDNA and included unique molecular identifiers. T cells, about 0.95 to 11 million of them, yielded 500,000 or so cDNA molecules. TCRdb reanalysed the PCR reads using MiXCR and keeps one entry per CDR3 protein. Of 450,000 to 700,000 distinct CDR3 sequences detected, roughly 40% appear once; the ten largest clones hold approximately 1.7%. Notes on the study in general: Elevated frequency relative to controls characterized four to six TRBV segments in patients, TRBV5-6, TRBV5-1 and TRBV20-1 among them. With F measure, samples from one preparation batch clustered together strongly. In multiple sclerosis, normalized Chao1 diversity was significantly below that of controls.

For this clonotype: The antigen is undetermined.

The CDR3 has 14 amino acids. Trimming stripped 1 base from V and 8 bases from J, with 14 bases between. This receptor was obtained from a girl aged 10 to 17 with multiple sclerosis. The chain joins TRBV12-3 or TRBV12-4 to TRBJ2-5; D is perhaps TRBD2 (6 bases). Sequencing was carried out using blood. CDR3 residues: CASSLGGVEATQYF. CDR3 nucleotides: TGTGCCAGCAGTTTAGGGGGGGTGGAAGCAACCCAGTACTTC.